This is a list of T cell receptor beta chains from one sample in a study of cytomegalovirus exposure and HLA in healthy donors. Measured with immunoSEQ multiplex PCR; TCRdb has only the in-frame clones, and not every one. The sample gives 200,000 to 250,000 clones, 85% of which show up once; 1.3% is in the top ten. The material sequenced was PBMCs. The origin of the receptors is a human donor in good health. The CDR3 runs from the conserved cysteine through the conserved F or W. The D gene is left open where the match is weak. Size is omitted from some rows. Given values are once, few, many or a class for expanded clones.

v_gene,abundance,j_gene,d_gene,CDR3aa,CDR3nt
TRBV7-3,-,TRBJ1-6,TRBD1,CASGTGNSPLHF,TGTGCCAGTGGGACAGGGAATTCACCCCTCCACTTT
TRBV5-1,few,TRBJ1-2,-,CASSLRGGDYGYTF,TGCGCCAGCAGCTTACGGGGTGGGGACTATGGCTACACCTTC
TRBV27,-,TRBJ1-2,-,CASSLLEGTSSGYTF,TGTGCCAGCAGTTTATTAGAGGGGACATCTAGCGGCTACACCTTC
TRBV7-6,-,TRBJ2-7,-,CASSSVTGSSYEQYF,TGTGCCAGCAGCTCAGTTACGGGAAGCTCCTACGAGCAGTACTTC
TRBV7-8,-,TRBJ2-7,TRBD1,CASSLWDSLYEQYF,TGTGCCAGCAGCTTATGGGACAGTCTGTACGAGCAGTACTTC
TRBV19,-,TRBJ2-1,-,CASSRQSPNEQFF,TGTGCCAGTAGTAGACAGTCGCCAAATGAGCAGTTCTTC
TRBV2,-,TRBJ2-1,-,CAIDLREWGEQFF,TGTGCCATTGACTTACGGGAGTGGGGTGAGCAGTTCTTC
TRBV5-6,-,TRBJ1-4,-,CASSSRVLFGKLFF,TGTGCCAGCAGCTCCAGGGTCTTGTTTGGAAAACTGTTTTTT
TRBV13,-,TRBJ2-4,TRBD2,CASSLGGASGRMNIQYF,TGTGCCAGCAGCTTAGGGGGGGCTAGCGGGAGGATGAACATTCAGTACTTC
TRBV6-1,few,TRBJ1-2,TRBD1,CASSGGGRQGNYGYTF,TGTGCCAGCAGTGGTGGGGGGAGACAGGGGAACTATGGCTACACCTTC
TRBV6-6,-,TRBJ2-3,TRBD1,CASSQRDRVFTDTQYF,TGTGCCAGCAGTCAGCGGGACAGGGTTTTCACAGATACGCAGTATTTT
TRBV6-6,-,TRBJ1-6,TRBD1,CASTRTGKDSPLHF,TGTGCCAGCACCAGGACAGGGAAGGATTCACCCCTCCACTTT
TRBV15,-,TRBJ2-1,-,CATSRDLKGHEQFF,TGTGCCACCAGCAGAGATTTGAAGGGGCATGAGCAGTTCTTC
TRBV7-3,-,TRBJ2-3,-,CASSPGGGRSTDTQYF,TGTGCCAGCAGCCCCGGGGGCGGGAGAAGCACAGATACGCAGTATTTT
TRBV18,-,TRBJ2-3,TRBD1,CASSRGTDADTQYF,TGTGCCAGCTCACGAGGGACAGACGCAGATACGCAGTATTTT
TRBV29-1,-,TRBJ1-2,-,CSVKTGSYGYTF,TGCAGCGTTAAGACCGGGTCCTATGGCTACACCTTC